What follows is one T cell receptor (beta chain) and its context. Antigen unknown. These data are taken from a study of cytomegalovirus exposure and HLA in healthy donors. The study, taken as a whole, reports: The study put under 200 TCR beta chains on its list as cytomegalovirus-associated. Association of a missense DCLRE1C variant with TCR beta V- and J-gene trimming was reported in a later analysis.

PCR employed 60 Vbeta and 13 Jbeta primers. Methods used by the authors: An analysis performed later counted 70 million to 90 million unique TCR beta chains (roughly 11 million of them shared). Profiled with immunoSEQ multiplex PCR; TCRdb holds only in-frame clones, not every one. The V and J calls and the clone size are those of that table, but D and trimming were determined from the DNA. This sample has 85,000 to 130,000 clones; 65% to 85% occur once, and the top ten carry 2.5% to 3%. The V end lost 6 bases, the J end lost 5 bases, and 13 bases lay between the germline ends. The CDR3 is 13 residues long. CDR1 is MNHEY and CDR2 is SVGAGI in the germline V gene.

The receptor comes from a male donor in good health and CMV-seropositive. The rearrangement uses TRBV6-5 and TRBJ1-1; no clear D. The material sequenced was PBMCs. The CDR3: CASRIGTRTEAFF. The CDR3 DNA sequence: TGTGCCAGCAGAATCGGTACGAGGACTGAAGCTTTCTTT.